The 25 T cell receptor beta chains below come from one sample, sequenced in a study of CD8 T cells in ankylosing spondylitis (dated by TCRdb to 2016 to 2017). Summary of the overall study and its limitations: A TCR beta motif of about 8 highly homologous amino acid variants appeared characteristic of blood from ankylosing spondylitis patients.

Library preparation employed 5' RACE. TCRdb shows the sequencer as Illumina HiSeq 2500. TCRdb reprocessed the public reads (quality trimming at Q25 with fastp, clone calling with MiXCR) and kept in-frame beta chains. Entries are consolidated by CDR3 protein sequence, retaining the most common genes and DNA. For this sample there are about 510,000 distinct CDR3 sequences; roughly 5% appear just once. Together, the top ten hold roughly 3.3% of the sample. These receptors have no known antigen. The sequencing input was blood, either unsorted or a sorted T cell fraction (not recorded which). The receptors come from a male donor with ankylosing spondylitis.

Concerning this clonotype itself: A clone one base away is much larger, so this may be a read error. DNA of the CDR3: TGTGCCACCAGGGACTCCGGGGCCCGTCATCAGCCCCAGCATTTT. Translating it yields CATRDSGARHQPQHF. This chain uses TRBV15 with TRBJ1-5; possibly TRBD1 for D (5 bases). The CDR3 length is 15 residues. Trimming removed 6 bases from V and 5 bases from J, with 17 bases in between. Germline lookup yields CDR1 LNHNV and CDR2 YYDKDF (reference sequence).

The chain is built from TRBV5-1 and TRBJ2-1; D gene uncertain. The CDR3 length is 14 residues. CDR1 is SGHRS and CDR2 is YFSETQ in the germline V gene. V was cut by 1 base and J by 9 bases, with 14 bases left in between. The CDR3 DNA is TGCGCCAGCAGCTTGTTGGCTAGTAGTGGTGAGCAGTTCTTC. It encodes CASSLLASSGEQFF.

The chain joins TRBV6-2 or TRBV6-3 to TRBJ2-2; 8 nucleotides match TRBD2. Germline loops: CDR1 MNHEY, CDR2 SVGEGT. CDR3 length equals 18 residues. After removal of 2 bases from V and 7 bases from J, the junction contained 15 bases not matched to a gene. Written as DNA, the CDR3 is TGTGCCAGCAGTTACGCGACCGGACTCGGGGGGGCCGGCGGGGAGCTGTTTTTT. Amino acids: CASSYATGLGGAGGELFF.

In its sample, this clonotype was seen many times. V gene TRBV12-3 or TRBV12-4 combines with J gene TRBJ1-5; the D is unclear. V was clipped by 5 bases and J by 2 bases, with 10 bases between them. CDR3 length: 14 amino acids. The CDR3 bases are TGTGCCAGCAGTCTGATCTTGGGCAATCAGCCCCAGCATTTT. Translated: CASSLILGNQPQHF.

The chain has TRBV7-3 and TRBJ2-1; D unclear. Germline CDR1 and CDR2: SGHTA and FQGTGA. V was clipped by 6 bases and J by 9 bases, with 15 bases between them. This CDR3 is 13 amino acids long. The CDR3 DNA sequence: TGTGCCAGCAGGATGGAAGGGAATATTGAGCAGTTCTTC. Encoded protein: CASRMEGNIEQFF. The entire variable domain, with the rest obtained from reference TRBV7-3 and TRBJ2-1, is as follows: GAGVSQTPSNKVTEKGKYVELRCDPISGHTALYWYRQSLGQGPEFLIYFQGTGAADDSGLPNDRFFAVRPEGSVSTLKIQRTERGDSAVYLCASRMEGNIEQFFGPGTRLTVL.

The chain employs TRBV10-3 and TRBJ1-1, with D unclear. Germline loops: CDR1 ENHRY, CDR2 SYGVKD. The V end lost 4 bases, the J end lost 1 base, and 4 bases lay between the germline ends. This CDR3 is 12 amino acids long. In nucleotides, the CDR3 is TGTGCCATCAGTGGACAGAACACTGAAGCTTTCTTT. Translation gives CAISGQNTEAFF.

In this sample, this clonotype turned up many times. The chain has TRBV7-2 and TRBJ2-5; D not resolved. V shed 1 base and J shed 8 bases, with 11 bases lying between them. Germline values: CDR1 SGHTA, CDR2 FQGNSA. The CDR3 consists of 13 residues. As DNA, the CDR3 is TGTGCCAGCAGCTTAGTGGGCTTTGGTACCCAGTACTTC. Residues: CASSLVGFGTQYF.

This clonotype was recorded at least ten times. Here the CDR3 reads CASSPSPGLLQHF. The CDR3 DNA reads as TGTGCCAGCAGTCCAAGCCCAGGACTTTTGCAGCATTTT. V and J are TRBV12-3 or TRBV12-4 and TRBJ1-5; D uncertain. The germline V and J ends were trimmed by 5 bases and 13 bases, with 18 bases remaining between them. This CDR3 has 13 amino acids.

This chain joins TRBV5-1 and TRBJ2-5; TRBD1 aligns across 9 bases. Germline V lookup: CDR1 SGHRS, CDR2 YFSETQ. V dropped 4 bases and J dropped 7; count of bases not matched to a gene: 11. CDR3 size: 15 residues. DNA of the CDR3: TGCGCCAGCAGCCCCCCCTACAGGGGGCGCGGGACCCAGTACTTC. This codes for CASSPPYRGRGTQYF.

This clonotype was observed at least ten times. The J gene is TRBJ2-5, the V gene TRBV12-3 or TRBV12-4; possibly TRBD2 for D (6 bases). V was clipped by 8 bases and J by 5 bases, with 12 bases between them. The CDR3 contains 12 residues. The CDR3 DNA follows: TGTGCCAGCGGCTACGCGGGGGAGACCCAGTACTTC. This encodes CASGYAGETQYF.

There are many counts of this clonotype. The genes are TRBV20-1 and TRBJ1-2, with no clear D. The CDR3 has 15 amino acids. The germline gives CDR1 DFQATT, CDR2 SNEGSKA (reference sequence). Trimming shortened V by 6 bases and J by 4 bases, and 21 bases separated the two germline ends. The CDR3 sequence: CSAALHGNRAYGYTF. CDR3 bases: TGCAGTGCCGCATTACACGGCAATAGGGCCTATGGCTACACCTTC.

The CDR3 DNA follows: TGTGCCAGCAGGGCCGGGACTCAATACAATGAGCAGTTCTTC. Translated, it gives CASRAGTQYNEQFF. The rearrangement joins TRBV2 to TRBJ2-1, with D possibly matching TRBD2 (6 bases). This CDR3 has 14 residues. Per the germline V gene, CDR1 is SNHLY and CDR2 is FYNNEI. V lost 6 bases and J 4 bases, leaving 13 bases between the germline ends.

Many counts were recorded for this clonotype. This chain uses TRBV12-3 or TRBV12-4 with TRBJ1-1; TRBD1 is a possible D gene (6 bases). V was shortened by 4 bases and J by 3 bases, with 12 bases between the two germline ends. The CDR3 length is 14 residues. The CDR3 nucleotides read TGTGCCAGCAGTTGGGGACACCAGGACACTGAAGCTTTCTTT. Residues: CASSWGHQDTEAFF.

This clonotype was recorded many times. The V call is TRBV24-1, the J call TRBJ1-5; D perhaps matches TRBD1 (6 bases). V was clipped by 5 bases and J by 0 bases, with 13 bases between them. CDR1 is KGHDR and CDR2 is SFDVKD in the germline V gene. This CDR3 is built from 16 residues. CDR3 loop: CATSGGQLYSNQPQHF. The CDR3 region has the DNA TGTGCCACCAGTGGCGGACAGCTTTATAGCAATCAGCCCCAGCATTTT.

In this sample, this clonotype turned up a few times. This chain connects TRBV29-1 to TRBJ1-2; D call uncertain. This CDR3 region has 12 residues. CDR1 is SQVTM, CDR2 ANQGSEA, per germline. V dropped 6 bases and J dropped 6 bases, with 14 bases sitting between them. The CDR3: CSVFGVDDGYTF. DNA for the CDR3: TGCAGCGTATTTGGCGTGGACGATGGCTACACCTTC.

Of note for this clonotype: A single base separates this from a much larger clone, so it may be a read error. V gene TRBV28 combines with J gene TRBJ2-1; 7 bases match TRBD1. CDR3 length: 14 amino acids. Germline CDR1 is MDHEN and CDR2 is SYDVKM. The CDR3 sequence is CASSFGTVINEQLF. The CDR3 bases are TGTGCCAGCAGTTTTGGGACAGTAATCAATGAGCAGTTATTC.

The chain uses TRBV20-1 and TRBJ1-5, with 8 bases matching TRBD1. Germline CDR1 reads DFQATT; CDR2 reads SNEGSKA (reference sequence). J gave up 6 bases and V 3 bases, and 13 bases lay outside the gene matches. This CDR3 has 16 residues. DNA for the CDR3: TGCAGTGCTAGGAGGCAGTCAGGGGGCTCTCGTCAGCCCCAGCATTTT. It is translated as CSARRQSGGSRQPQHF.

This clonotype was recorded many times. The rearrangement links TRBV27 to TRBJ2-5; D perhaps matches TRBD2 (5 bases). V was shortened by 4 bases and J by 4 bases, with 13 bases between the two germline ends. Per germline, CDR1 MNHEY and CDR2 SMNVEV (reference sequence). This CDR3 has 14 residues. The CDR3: CASSYGRRSETQYF. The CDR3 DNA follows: TGTGCCAGCAGTTACGGGCGGAGGTCAGAGACCCAGTACTTC.

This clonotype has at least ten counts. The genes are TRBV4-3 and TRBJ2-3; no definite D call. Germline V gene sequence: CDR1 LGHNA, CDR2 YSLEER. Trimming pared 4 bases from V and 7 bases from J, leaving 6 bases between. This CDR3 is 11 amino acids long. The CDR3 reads CASSLENTQYF. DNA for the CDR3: TGCGCCAGCAGCCTAGAGAATACGCAGTATTTT.

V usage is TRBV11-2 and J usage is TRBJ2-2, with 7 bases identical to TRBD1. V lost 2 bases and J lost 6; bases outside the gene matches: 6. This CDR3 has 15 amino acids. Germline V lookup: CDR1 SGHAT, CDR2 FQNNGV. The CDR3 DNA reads TGTGCCAGCAGCTTACAGGGCGACAGGGCCGGGGAGCTGTTTTTT. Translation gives CASSLQGDRAGELFF. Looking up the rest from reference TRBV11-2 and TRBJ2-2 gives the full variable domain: EAGVAQSPRYKIIEKRQSVAFWCNPISGHATLYWYQQILGQGPKLLIQFQNNGVVDDSQLPKDRFSAERLKGVDSTLKIQPAKLEDSAVYLCASSLQGDRAGELFFGEGSRLTVL.

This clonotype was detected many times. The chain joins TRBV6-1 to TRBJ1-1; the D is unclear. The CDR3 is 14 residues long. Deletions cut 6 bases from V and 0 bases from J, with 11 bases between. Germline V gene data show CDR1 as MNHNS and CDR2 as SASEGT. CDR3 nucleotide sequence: TGTGCCAGCAGAGGATCGGCGGTGAACACTGAAGCTTTCTTT. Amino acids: CASRGSAVNTEAFF.

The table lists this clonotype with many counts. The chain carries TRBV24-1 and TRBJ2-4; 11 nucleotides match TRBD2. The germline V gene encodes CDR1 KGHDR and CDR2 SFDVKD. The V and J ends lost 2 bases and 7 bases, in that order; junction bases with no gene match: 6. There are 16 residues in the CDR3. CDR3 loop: CATSDSGTSGLNIQYF. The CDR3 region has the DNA TGTGCCACCAGTGATTCGGGGACTAGCGGATTGAACATTCAGTACTTC.

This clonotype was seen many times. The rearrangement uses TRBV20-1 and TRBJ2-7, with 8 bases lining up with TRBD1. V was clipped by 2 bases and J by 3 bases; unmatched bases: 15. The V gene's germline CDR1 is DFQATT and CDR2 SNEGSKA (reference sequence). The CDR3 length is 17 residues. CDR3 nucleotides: TGCAGTGCTAGAACGGGACAGGTGGGTTTTGGGGACTACGAGCAGTACTTC. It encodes CSARTGQVGFGDYEQYF.

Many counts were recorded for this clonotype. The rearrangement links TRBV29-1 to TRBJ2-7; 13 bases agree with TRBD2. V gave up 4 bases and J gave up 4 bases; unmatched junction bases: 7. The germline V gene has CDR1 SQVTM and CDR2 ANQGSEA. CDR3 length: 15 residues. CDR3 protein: CSVVTGTSGTYEQYF. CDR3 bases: TGCAGCGTTGTTACCGGGACTAGCGGGACATACGAGCAGTACTTC.

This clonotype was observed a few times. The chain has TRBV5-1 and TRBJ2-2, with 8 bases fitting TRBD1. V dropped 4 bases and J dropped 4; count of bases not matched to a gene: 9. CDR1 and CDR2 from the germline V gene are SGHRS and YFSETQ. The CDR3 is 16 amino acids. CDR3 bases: TGCGCCAGCAGCGCGTCGGACAGGGATGGCACCGGGGAGCTGTTTTTT. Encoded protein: CASSASDRDGTGELFF.